The TCR beta chain described here comes from a study of cytomegalovirus exposure and HLA in healthy donors. PCR employed 60 Vbeta and 13 Jbeta primers. Sequencing was performed with immunoSEQ multiplex PCR; in TCRdb, only in-frame clones are kept and a portion is missing. The repertoire table contains fewer than 85,000 clones. The germline V gene encodes CDR1 LGHNA and CDR2 YNFKEQ. J gave up 2 bases and V 2 bases, and 5 bases lay outside the gene matches. CDR3 length: 15 residues. The sample was PBMCs. The source of this sequence is a middle-aged woman in good health and CMV-seropositive. The chain recombines TRBV4-2 with TRBJ1-2; 7 bases map to TRBD1. As DNA, the CDR3 is TGTGCCAGCAGCCAAAGACAGGGATTGAACTATGGCTACACCTTC. Amino acid sequence: CASSQRQGLNYGYTF.